This record concerns one TCR beta chain sequence. Its antigen is undetermined. With a much larger clone just one base away, this may be a read error. This entry is derived from a study of tumor and adjacent non-tumor tissue in lung cancer. In the study overall: Stage I to III disease affected over nine men and about five women aged about 31 to 80. About 4.17 million productive TCRbeta reads were obtained per sample on average.

The library came from three nested PCR rounds adapted from ARM-PCR protocols. Each CDR3 protein is one row after TCRdb ran MiXCR on the multiplex PCR reads. This table holds roughly 150,000 distinct CDR3 sequences, approximately 64% found once. Looked up from germline, CDR1 is DFQATT and CDR2 is SNEGSKA (reference sequence). V gave up 0 bases and J gave up 7 bases; unmatched junction bases: 12. The CDR3 is made up of 16 amino acids. This sample's RNA came from whole unsorted tissue. Study-level points and caveats: In normal lung, the top 100 clones were significantly more dominant than in tumor. Compared with tumor, normal lung showed significantly lower TCR diversity.

Specimen: lung tumor tissue. The rearrangement uses TRBV20-1 and TRBJ2-7; TRBD2 matches at 10 bases. This clonotype was sampled from a man between 60 and 70 years old with small cell lung cancer. CDR3 region: CSAREYIAGGSSEQYF. The CDR3 nucleotides are TGCAGTGCTAGAGAGTATATAGCGGGAGGCTCGAGTGAGCAGTACTTC.